The 19 T cell receptor beta chains below all came from one sample that was sequenced in a study of T cells in Graves' hyperthyroidism and ophthalmopathy. The source material, RNA transcripts, was used to amplify TCR beta CDR3 regions. First-round RT-PCR with HTBI primers amplified the TCR CDR3 region. Each CDR3 protein is one row after TCRdb ran MiXCR on the multiplex PCR reads. In the table there are a few hundred thousand distinct CDR3 sequences, approximately 14% of which are singletons. The source material was blood. The receptors here all came from a young woman with Graves' hyperthyroidism that later progressed to Graves' ophthalmopathy.

This clonotype was detected ten times or more. The chain employs TRBV20-1 and TRBJ1-5, with D possibly matching TRBD1 (5 bases). The germline gives CDR1 DFQATT, CDR2 SNEGSKA (reference sequence). CDR3 length: 12 residues. V shed 3 bases and J shed 3 bases, with 6 bases lying between them. CDR3 nucleotides: TGCAGTGCTAGCAGGGTCAATCAGCCCCAGCATTTT. This sequence encodes CSASRVNQPQHF.

This clonotype turned up a few times. V usage is TRBV28 and J usage is TRBJ2-1; possible D gene TRBD1, 5 bases. The CDR3 extends over 20 amino acids. V was shortened by 3 bases and J by 0 bases, with 24 bases between the two germline ends. Germline assignment: CDR1 MDHEN and CDR2 SYDVKM. CDR3: CASSFLQQDLWASSYNEQFF. The CDR3 DNA reads TGTGCCAGCAGTTTCCTCCAACAGGATCTGTGGGCGAGCTCCTACAATGAGCAGTTCTTC.

This clonotype was seen at least ten times. CDR3 sequence reads: CASSSRKIRDSYEQYF. DNA of the CDR3: TGTGCCAGCAGTTCCAGGAAAATCAGGGACTCGTACGAGCAGTACTTC. The chain has TRBV6-2 or TRBV6-3 and TRBJ2-7; the D gene is possibly TRBD2 (6 bases). The V and J ends lost 4 bases and 4 bases respectively, with 20 bases between them. The germline V gene has CDR1 MNHEY and CDR2 SVGEGT. The CDR3 runs to 16 residues.

The chain is built from TRBV28 and TRBJ2-3, with TRBD1 matching over 7 bases. Trimming removed 5 bases from V and 3 bases from J; junction bases left unmatched: 5. The CDR3 is 14 amino acids. The germline V gene has CDR1 MDHEN and CDR2 SYDVKM. Here the CDR3 reads CASSKGQITDTQYF. DNA for the CDR3: TGTGCCAGCAGTAAGGGACAGATTACAGATACGCAGTATTTT.

This sequence joins TRBV13 and TRBJ2-6; D tentatively fits TRBD1 or TRBD2 (5 bases each). V lost 5 bases to trimming and J lost 1 base, with 21 bases between them. Germline values: CDR1 PRHDT, CDR2 FYEKMQ (reference sequence). The CDR3 spans 19 residues. CDR3 in amino acids: CASSPQTTGALSGANVLTF. The DNA for the CDR3 is TGTGCCAGCAGCCCTCAAACAACCGGGGCCTTATCTGGGGCCAACGTCCTGACTTTC.

The chain recombines TRBV19 with TRBJ2-3, with 9 bases that match TRBD1. V shed 6 bases and J 14 bases; nucleotides not matched to a gene: 9. CDR1 is LNHDA, CDR2 SQIVND, per germline (reference sequence). The CDR3 is 12 residues long. DNA for the CDR3: TGTGCCAGTAGCAGCCCGGGACAGGGCCCGTATTTT. Amino acid sequence: CASSSPGQGPYF.

This clonotype was recorded many times. V usage is TRBV7-2 and J usage is TRBJ1-1; possibly TRBD1 for D (5 bases). Germline CDR1 is SGHTA and CDR2 is FQGNSA. Deletions cut 5 bases from V and 0 bases from J, with 13 bases between. The CDR3 length is 15 residues. The CDR3 DNA reads TGTGCCAGCAGCCTCGGGGCGGGTATGAACACTGAAGCTTTCTTT. This translates into CASSLGAGMNTEAFF.

The genes are TRBV10-3 and TRBJ2-3, with TRBD1 as a possible D gene (6 bases). The length of the CDR3 is 13 residues. Trimming cost V 8 bases and J 5 bases, with 14 bases left between them. CDR1 and CDR2 from the germline V gene are ENHRY and SYGVKD. The CDR3 DNA sequence: TGTGCCATCGAGTCGCCAGGGGAAGATACGCAGTATTTT. Translating gives CAIESPGEDTQYF.

This clonotype was counted between two and nine times. The rearrangement links TRBV20-1 to TRBJ2-7, with TRBD2 identical over 13 bases. The germline V gene encodes CDR1 DFQATT and CDR2 SNEGSKA (reference sequence). V gave up 5 bases and J gave up 1 base; unmatched junction bases: 8. This CDR3 contains 16 residues. This CDR3 is CSALGLAGRESYEQYF. CDR3 in DNA: TGCAGTGCTCTGGGACTAGCGGGAAGGGAGTCCTACGAGCAGTACTTC.

The chain couples TRBV18 to TRBJ1-2; no clear D. Germline V gene lookup returns CDR1 KGHSH and CDR2 LQKENI. CDR3 length: 14 amino acids. Trimming pared 2 bases from V and 4 bases from J, leaving 11 bases between. CDR3 DNA sequence: TGTGCCAGCTCACCATTTGACACCTCCTATGGCTACACCTTC. Protein: CASSPFDTSYGYTF.

The V gene is TRBV28, the J gene TRBJ2-2; either TRBD1 or TRBD2 may supply D (5 bases each). V was shortened by 2 bases and J by 7 bases, with 14 bases between the two germline ends. Per the germline V gene, CDR1 is MDHEN and CDR2 is SYDVKM. This CDR3 has 15 amino acids. The CDR3 loop reads CASSLGGRHDGELFF. CDR3 in DNA: TGTGCCAGCAGTTTAGGGGGAAGGCATGACGGGGAGCTGTTTTTT. The full variable domain, with the rest looked up from reference TRBV28 and TRBJ2-2, is DVKVTQSSRYLVKRTGEKVFLECVQDMDHENMFWYRQDPGLGLRLIYFSYDVKMKEKGDIPEGYSVSREKKERFSLILESASTNQTSMYLCASSLGGRHDGELFFGEGSRLTVL.

This clonotype was counted ten times or more. J is TRBJ2-7 and V is TRBV30; 8 bases align to TRBD2. The trim removed 5 bases at V and 4 bases at J, leaving 10 bases unmatched. Germline CDR1 GTSNPN, CDR2 SVGIG (reference sequence). The CDR3 spans 14 residues. CDR3 DNA: TGTGCCTGGGGACCGGGACTAGTGGGGTACGAGCAGTACTTC. Translated, it gives CAWGPGLVGYEQYF. Variable domain in full (rest from reference TRBV30 and TRBJ2-7): SQTIHQWPATLVQPVGSPLSLECTVEGTSNPNLYWYRQAAGRGLQLLFYSVGIGQISSEVPQNLSASRPQDRQFILSSKKLLLSDSGFYLCAWGPGLVGYEQYFGPGTRLTVT.

This clonotype was observed many times. This sequence joins TRBV27 and TRBJ1-6, with TRBD1 identical over 7 bases. The V segment lost 1 base and the J segment 15 bases; nucleotides outside the gene matches: 18. The CDR3 extends over 17 amino acids. Germline CDR1 and CDR2: MNHEY and SMNVEV (reference sequence). The CDR3 nucleotides are TGTGCCAGCAGTTTATACGGGGGCGGGACAGCACCTGATCACCTCCACTTT. Translation: CASSLYGGGTAPDHLHF.

This clonotype came up many times. The chain uses TRBV27 and TRBJ2-7, with TRBD1 as a possible D gene (6 bases). With 7 bases removed from V and 3 bases from J, the gap between germline ends came to 19 bases. The CDR3 covers 15 residues. Germline lookup yields CDR1 MNHEY and CDR2 SMNVEV (reference sequence). This CDR3 is CASIPQGGEGYEQYF. CDR3 DNA: TGTGCCAGCATCCCACAGGGCGGTGAGGGCTACGAGCAGTACTTC.

There are many counts of this clonotype. The J gene is TRBJ2-2, the V gene TRBV19; 7 nucleotides line up with TRBD2. The CDR3 runs 14 residues. Germline V CDR1 and CDR2: LNHDA, SQIVND (reference sequence). Unmatched junction bases numbered 8, after V lost 6 bases and J lost 7 bases. The CDR3: CASRIGLDGGELFF. As DNA, the CDR3 is TGTGCCAGTAGGATTGGACTAGACGGCGGGGAGCTGTTTTTT. The whole variable domain, filled in from reference TRBV19 and TRBJ2-2, reads DGGITQSPKYLFRKEGQNVTLSCEQNLNHDAMYWYRQDPGQGLRLIYYSQIVNDFQKGDIAEGYSVSREKKESFPLTVTSAQKNPTAFYLCASRIGLDGGELFFGEGSRLTVL.

This clonotype was observed at least ten times. The chain is built from TRBV28 and TRBJ2-4; the D is unclear. Trimming took off 5 bases at V and 0 bases at J, with 11 bases between the two ends. This CDR3 contains 15 residues. CDR1 MDHEN and CDR2 SYDVKM come from the germline V gene. For the CDR3, the DNA is TGTGCCAGCAGTAACCCCTTGATAGCCAAAAACATTCAGTACTTC. It yields the protein CASSNPLIAKNIQYF.

The chain couples TRBV7-9 to TRBJ2-7; D remains ambiguous. V lost 5 bases to trimming and J lost 3 bases, with 14 bases between them. The CDR3 is 14 residues long. CDR1 SEHNR and CDR2 FQNEAQ come from the germline V gene (reference sequence). The CDR3 region has the DNA TGTGCCAGCAGCCAAGAGGAAGCGTTCTACGAGCAGTACTTC. Translation gives CASSQEEAFYEQYF.

This clonotype was detected only a few times. The rearrangement joins TRBV25-1 to TRBJ2-2; no clear D gene. Between the trimmed V and J ends, which lost 6 bases and 2 bases, there was a span of 10 bases. The CDR3 contains 14 residues. From germline, CDR1 is MGHDK and CDR2 SYGVNS. CDR3 coding DNA: TGTGCCAGCAGCGCCTGGCAAAACACCGGGGAGCTGTTTTTT. It translates to CASSAWQNTGELFF.

This clonotype came up a few times. This chain links TRBV7-9 with TRBJ1-1; D unresolved. V lost 4 bases and J lost 5, with 11 bases in between. Germline CDR1 SEHNR, CDR2 FQNEAQ (reference sequence). The CDR3 totals 13 residues. CDR3 protein: CASSSEVGTEAFF. In DNA, the CDR3 is TGTGCCAGCAGCTCTGAGGTGGGGACTGAAGCTTTCTTT.